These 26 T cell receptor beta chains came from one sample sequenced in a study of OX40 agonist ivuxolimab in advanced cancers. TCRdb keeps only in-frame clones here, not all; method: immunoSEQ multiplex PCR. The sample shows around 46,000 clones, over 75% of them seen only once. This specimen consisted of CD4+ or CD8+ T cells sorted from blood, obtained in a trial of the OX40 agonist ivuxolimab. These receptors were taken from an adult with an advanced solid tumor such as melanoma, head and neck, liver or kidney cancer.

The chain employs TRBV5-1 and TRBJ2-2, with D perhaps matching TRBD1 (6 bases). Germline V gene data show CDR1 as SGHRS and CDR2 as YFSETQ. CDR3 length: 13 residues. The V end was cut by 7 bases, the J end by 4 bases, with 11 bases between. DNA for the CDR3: TGCGCCAGCCGCCAAGGGGGCACCGGGGAGCTGTTTTTT. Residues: CASRQGGTGELFF.

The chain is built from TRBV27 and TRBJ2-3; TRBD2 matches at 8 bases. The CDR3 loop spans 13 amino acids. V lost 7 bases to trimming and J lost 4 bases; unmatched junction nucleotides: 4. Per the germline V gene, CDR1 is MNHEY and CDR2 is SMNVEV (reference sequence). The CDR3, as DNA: TGTGCCAGCACCGAAGCGGGGGCAGATACGCAGTATTTT. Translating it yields CASTEAGADTQYF.

DNA for the CDR3: TGTGCCAGTAGTACTGGGACAGGAAACACTGAAGCTTTCTTT. It encodes CASSTGTGNTEAFF. The J gene is TRBJ1-1, the V gene TRBV19; 8 bases align to TRBD1. Germline V gene lookup returns CDR1 LNHDA and CDR2 SQIVND (reference sequence). After removal of 4 bases from V and 2 bases from J, the junction contained 3 bases not matched to a gene. The CDR3 is made up of 14 amino acids.

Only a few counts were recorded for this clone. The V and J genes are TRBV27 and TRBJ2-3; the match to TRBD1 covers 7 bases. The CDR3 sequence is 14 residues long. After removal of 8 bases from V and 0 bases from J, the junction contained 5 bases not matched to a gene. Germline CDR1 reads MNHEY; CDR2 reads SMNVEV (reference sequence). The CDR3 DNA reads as TGTGCCAGCCGGGACAGAACTAGCACAGATACGCAGTATTTT. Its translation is CASRDRTSTDTQYF.

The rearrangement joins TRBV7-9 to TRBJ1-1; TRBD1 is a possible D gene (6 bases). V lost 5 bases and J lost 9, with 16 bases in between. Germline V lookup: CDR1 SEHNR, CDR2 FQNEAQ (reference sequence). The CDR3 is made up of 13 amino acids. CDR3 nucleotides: TGTGCCAGCAGCGTATGGGGGCAGAGCCAAGCTTTCTTT. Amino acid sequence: CASSVWGQSQAFF.

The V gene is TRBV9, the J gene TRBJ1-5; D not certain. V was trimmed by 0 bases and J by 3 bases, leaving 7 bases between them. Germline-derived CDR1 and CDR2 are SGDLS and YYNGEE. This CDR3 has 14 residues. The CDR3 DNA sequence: TGTGCCAGCAGCGTAGGCGGCTACAATCAGCCCCAGCATTTT. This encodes CASSVGGYNQPQHF.

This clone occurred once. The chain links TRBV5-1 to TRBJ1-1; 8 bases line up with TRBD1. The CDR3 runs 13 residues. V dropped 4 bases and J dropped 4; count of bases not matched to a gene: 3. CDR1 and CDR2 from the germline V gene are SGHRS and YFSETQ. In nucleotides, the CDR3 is TGCGCCAGCAGCCGCACAGGGGGCACTGAAGCTTTCTTT. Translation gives CASSRTGGTEAFF.

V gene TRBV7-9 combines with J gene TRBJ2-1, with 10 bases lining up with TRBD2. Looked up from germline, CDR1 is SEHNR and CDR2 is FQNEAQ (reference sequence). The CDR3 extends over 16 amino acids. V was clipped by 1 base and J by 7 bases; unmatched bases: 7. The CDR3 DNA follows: TGTGCCAGCAGCTTAGGCCTAGCGGGAGTGGAAAATGAGCAGTTCTTC. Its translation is CASSLGLAGVENEQFF.

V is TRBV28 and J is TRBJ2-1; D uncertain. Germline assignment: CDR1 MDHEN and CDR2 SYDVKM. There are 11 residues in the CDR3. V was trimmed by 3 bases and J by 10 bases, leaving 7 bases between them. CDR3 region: CASSFRYEQFF. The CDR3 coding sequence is TGTGCCAGCAGTTTCAGGTACGAGCAGTTCTTC.

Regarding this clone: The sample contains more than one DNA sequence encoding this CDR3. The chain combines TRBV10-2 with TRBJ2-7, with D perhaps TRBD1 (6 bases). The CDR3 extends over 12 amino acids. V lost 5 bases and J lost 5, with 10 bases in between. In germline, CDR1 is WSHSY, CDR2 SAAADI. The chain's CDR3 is CASSLQGDEQYF. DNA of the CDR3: TGCGCCAGCAGTTTACAGGGTGACGAGCAGTACTTC.

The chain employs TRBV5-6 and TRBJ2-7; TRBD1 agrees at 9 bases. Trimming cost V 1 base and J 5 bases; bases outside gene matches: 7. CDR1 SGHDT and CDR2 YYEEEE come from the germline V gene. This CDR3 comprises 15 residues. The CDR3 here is CASSLSGTGYDEQYF. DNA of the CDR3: TGTGCCAGCAGCTTGAGTGGGACAGGGTACGACGAGCAGTACTTC.

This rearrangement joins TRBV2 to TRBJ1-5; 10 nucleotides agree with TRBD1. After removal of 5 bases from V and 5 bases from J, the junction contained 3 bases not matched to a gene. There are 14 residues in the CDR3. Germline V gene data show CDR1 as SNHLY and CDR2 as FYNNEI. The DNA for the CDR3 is TGTGCCAGCAGTTTCGGACAGGGGGATCAGCCCCAGCATTTT. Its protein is CASSFGQGDQPQHF. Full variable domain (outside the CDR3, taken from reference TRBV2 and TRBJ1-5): EPEVTQTPSHQVTQMGQEVILRCVPISNHLYFYWYRQILGQKVEFLVSFYNNEISEKSEIFDDQFSVERPDGSNFTLKIRSTKLEDSAMYFCASSFGQGDQPQHFGDGTRLSIL.

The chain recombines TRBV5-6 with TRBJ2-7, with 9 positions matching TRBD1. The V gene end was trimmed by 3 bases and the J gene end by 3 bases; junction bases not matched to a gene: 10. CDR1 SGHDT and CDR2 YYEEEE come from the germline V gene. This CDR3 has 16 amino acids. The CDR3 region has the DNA TGTGCCAGCAGCTCGTCGGGACAGGGAGTGGTCTACGAGCAGTACTTC. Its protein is CASSSSGQGVVYEQYF.

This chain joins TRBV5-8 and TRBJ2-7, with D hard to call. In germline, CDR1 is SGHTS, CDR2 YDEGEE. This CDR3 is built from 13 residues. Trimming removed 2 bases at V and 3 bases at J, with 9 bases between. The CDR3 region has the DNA TGTGCCAGCAGCTTTTTGGGTAGCTACGAGCAGTACTTC. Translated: CASSFLGSYEQYF.

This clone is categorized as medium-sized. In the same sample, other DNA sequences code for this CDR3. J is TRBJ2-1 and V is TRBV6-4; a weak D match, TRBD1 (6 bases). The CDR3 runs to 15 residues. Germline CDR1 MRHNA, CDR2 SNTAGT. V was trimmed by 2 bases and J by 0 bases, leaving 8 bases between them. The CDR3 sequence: CASSDGTNSYNEQFF. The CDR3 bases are TGTGCCAGCAGTGACGGGACAAACTCCTACAATGAGCAGTTCTTC.

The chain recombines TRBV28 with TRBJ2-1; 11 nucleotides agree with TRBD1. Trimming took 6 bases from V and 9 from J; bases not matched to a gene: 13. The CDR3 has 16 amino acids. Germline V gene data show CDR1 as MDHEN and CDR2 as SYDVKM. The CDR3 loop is CASSPSSGQGDSEQFF. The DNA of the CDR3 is TGTGCCAGCAGCCCGAGCTCGGGACAGGGGGATAGTGAGCAGTTCTTC.

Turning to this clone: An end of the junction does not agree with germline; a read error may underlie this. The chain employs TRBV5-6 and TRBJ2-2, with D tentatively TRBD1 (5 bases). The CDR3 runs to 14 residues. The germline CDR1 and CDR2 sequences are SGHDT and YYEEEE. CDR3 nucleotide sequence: TGTGCCAGCGGCTTGGGGCAAAACACCGGGGAGCTGTTTTTT. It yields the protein CASGLGQNTGELFF.

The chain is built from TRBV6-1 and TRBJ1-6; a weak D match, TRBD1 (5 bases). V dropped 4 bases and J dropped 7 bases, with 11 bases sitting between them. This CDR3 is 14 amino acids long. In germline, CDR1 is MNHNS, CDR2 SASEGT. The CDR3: CASSVTVENSPLHF. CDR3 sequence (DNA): TGTGCCAGCAGTGTGACAGTGGAGAATTCACCCCTCCACTTT.

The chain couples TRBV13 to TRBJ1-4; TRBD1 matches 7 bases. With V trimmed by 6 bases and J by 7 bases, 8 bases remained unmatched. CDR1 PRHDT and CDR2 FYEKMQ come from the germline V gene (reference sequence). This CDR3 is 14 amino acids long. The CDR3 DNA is TGTGCCAGCAGGGGGACAGAATCGGGTGAAAAACTGTTTTTT. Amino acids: CASRGTESGEKLFF.

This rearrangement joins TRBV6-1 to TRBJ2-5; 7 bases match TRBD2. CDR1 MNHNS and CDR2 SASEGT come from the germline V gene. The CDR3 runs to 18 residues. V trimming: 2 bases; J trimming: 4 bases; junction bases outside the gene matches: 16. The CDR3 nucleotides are TGTGCCAGCAGTGAACGGATCCTAGCGGAGTGGGGTCGAGAGACCCAGTACTTC. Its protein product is CASSERILAEWGRETQYF.

The CDR3 loop is CASSLGLAGPRQETQYF. CDR3 coding DNA: TGTGCCAGCAGCTTGGGACTAGCGGGGCCACGTCAGGAGACCCAGTACTTC. This chain joins TRBV5-4 and TRBJ2-5, with 11 bases aligning to TRBD2. Trimming cost V 0 bases and J 5 bases; bases outside gene matches: 9. Germline V gene lookup returns CDR1 SGHNT and CDR2 YYREEE (reference sequence). The CDR3 contains 17 residues.

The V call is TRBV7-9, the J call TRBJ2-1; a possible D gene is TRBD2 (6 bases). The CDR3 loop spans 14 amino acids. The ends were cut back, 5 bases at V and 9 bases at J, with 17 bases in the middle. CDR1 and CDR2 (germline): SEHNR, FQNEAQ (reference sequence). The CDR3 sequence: CASSPGGKTGEQFF. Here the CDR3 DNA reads TGTGCCAGCAGCCCGGGCGGGAAAACTGGTGAGCAGTTCTTC.

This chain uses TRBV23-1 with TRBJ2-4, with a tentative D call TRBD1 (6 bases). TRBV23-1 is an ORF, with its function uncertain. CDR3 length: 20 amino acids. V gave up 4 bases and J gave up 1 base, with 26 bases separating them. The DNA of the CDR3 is TGCGCCAGCAGTCTTTTACTTACAGGGAAAGAAGATAGTGCCAAAAACATTCAGTACTTC. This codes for CASSLLLTGKEDSAKNIQYF.

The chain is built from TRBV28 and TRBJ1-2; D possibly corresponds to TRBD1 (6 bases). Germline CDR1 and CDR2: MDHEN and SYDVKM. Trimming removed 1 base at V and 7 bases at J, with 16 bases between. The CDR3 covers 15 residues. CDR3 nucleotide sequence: TGTGCCAGCAGTTTATCCCTGGGCAGGGGCAGTGGCTACACCTTC. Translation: CASSLSLGRGSGYTF.

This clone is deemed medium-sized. The CDR3 region is CASSLWGGGISGANVLTF. In nucleotides, the CDR3 is TGTGCCAGCAGTTTATGGGGCGGGGGGATCTCTGGGGCCAACGTCCTGACTTTC. The rearrangement uses TRBV27 and TRBJ2-6; 8 bases are a match to TRBD2. CDR1 is MNHEY, CDR2 SMNVEV, per germline (reference sequence). V was pared by 1 base and J by 0 bases, with 5 bases of the junction left unmatched. The CDR3 runs 18 residues.

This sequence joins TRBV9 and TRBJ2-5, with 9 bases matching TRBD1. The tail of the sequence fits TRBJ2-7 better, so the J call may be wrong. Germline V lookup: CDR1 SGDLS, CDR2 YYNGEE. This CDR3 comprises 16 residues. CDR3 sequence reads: CASSVDVGQGTYEQYF. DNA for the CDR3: TGTGCCAGCAGCGTAGACGTGGGACAGGGTACCTACGAGCAGTACTTC.